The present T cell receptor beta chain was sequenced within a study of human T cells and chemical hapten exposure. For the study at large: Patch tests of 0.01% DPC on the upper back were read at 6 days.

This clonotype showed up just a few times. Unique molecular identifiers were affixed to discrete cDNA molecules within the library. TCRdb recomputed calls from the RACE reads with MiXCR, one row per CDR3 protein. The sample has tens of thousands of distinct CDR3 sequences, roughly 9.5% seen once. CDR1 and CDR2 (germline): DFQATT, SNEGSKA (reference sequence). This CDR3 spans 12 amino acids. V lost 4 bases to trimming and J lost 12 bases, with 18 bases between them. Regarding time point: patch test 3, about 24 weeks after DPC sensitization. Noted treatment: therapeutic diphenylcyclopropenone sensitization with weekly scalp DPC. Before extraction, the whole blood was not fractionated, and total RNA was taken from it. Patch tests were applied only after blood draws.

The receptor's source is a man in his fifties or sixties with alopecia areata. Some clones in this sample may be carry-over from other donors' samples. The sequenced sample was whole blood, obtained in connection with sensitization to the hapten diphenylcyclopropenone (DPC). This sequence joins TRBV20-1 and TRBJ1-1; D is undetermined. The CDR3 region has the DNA TGCAGTGCTAACGACGGACGCCCGGTTACTTTCTTT. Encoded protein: CSANDGRPVTFF.